The clone carrying this T cell receptor (beta chain) was counted a few times. Its antigen remains unidentified. This entry is derived from a study of early T cells in non-severe SARS-CoV-2 infection. Study-wide context: Chains were not paired, and sequencing was done on bulk RNA from unsorted whole blood. Overall study results and limits: There was a bias toward anti-spike CD8 responses in VDJdb matching, which missed private and CD4 specificities.

The CDR3 is 14 residues long. Trimming took off 0 bases at V and 6 bases at J, with 9 bases between the two ends. A single record per CDR3 protein comes from TCRdb applying MiXCR to the 5' RACE reads. The data contain about 22,000 distinct CDR3 sequences, under 5.5% of them singletons. Sequencing used whole blood. The sequence was obtained from an adult who was a healthcare worker with PCR-confirmed SARS-CoV-2 infection or an uninfected control (not recorded which). The V gene is TRBV12-3 or TRBV12-4, the J gene TRBJ2-1, with TRBD1 as a possible D gene (5 bases). CDR3 DNA sequence: TGTGCCAGCAGTTTAGCGACAGACAGCAATGAGCAGTTCTTC. Translation: CASSLATDSNEQFF.